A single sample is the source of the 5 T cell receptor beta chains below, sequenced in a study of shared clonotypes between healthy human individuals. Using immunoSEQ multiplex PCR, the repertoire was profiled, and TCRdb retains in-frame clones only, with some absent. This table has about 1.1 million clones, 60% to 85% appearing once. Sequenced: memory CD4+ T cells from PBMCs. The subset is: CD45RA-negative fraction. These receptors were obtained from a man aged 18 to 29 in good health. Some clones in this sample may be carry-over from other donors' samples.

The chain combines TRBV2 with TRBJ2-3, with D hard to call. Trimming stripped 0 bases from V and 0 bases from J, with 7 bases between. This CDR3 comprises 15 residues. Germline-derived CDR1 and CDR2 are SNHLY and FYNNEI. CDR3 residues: CASSEAMDSTDTQYF. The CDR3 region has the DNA TGTGCCAGCAGTGAAGCAATGGACAGCACAGATACGCAGTATTTT.

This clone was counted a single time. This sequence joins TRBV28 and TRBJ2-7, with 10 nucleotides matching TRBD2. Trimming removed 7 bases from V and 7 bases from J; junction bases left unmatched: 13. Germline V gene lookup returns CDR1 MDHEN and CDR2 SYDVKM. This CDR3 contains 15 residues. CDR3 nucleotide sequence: TGTGCCAGCACCCCCCCGGGGAGCGGGGGGGAGGAGCAGTACTTC. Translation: CASTPPGSGGEEQYF.

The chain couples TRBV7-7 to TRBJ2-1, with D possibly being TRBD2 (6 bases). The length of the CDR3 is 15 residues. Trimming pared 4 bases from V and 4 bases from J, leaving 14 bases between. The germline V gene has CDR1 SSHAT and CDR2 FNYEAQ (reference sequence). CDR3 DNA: TGTGCCAGCAGCTGGGGACTGGGGGATTACAATGAGCAGTTCTTC. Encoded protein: CASSWGLGDYNEQFF.

CDR3 bases: TGTGCCAGCAGCTTAACGGGCGGGGCCAACGTCCTGACTTTC. This codes for CASSLTGGANVLTF. The chain recombines TRBV7-3 with TRBJ2-6; D is undetermined. The CDR3 contains 14 residues. Per the germline V gene, CDR1 is SGHTA and CDR2 is FQGTGA. Between the trimmed V and J ends, which lost 0 bases and 4 bases, there was a span of 4 bases.

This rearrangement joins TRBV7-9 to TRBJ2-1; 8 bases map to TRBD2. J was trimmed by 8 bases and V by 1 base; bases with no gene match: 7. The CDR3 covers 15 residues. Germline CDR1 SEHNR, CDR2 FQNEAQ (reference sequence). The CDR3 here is CASSLGEREFDEQFF. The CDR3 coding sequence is TGTGCCAGCAGCTTAGGGGAGCGGGAGTTCGATGAGCAGTTCTTC.